This T cell receptor beta chain was found in a study of blood T cell repertoires in COVID-19. The overall study: Sources were T cells, B-cell-depleted T cells, or PBMCs; the material itself was cDNA or gDNA.

In the authors' methods: Nucleated cell counts were estimated from reference gene primer amplification. The assay was immunoSEQ multiplex PCR, and TCRdb's table has in-frame clones only and misses some. V, J and clone size were drawn from that table, and D and trimming were deduced from the DNA. Here the sample spans about 77,000 clones, roughly 80% being singletons. The V gene end was trimmed by 4 bases and the J gene end by 5 bases; junction bases not matched to a gene: 5. In germline, CDR1 is SGHVS, CDR2 FNYEAQ. This CDR3 contains 16 residues. The sequence was collected from a woman in her seventies with acute or convalescent COVID-19. The sequencing input was peripheral blood. This chain uses TRBV7-6 with TRBJ2-2; 12 nucleotides align to TRBD2. CDR3 protein: CASSSSGGAGTGELFF. As DNA, the CDR3 is TGTGCCAGCAGCTCTAGCGGGGGGGCAGGAACCGGGGAGCTGTTTTTT.